This T cell receptor beta chain originates from a study of immune evolution from preneoplasia to lung adenocarcinoma (dated by TCRdb to about 2021). For the study in its entirety: HLA loss of heterozygosity was found in 6.5% to 8% of AIS, roughly 15% of MIA and roughly 33% of ADC lesions, and in no AAH lesions. Resected precursor lesions (AAH, AIS, MIA) and invasive adenocarcinomas were each compared against paired morphologically normal lung tissue. The immune data were integrated with whole exome sequencing and methylation data from the same cohort of nodules. The overall cohort was made up of nearly 55 patients with pulmonary nodules who had surgical resection. It was reported in the study that approximately 100 samples were used for TCR sequencing. The TCR sequencing data were obtained from 51 patients. The sample size was set by how many specimens were available, not by a prior power calculation. The study combined immune gene expression, TCR sequencing and multiplex immunofluorescence to profile immune contexture across lung adenocarcinoma precursors and invasive adenocarcinoma. POLYSOLVER was used to infer Class I HLA alleles from exome data, and LOHHLA was used to detect allele-specific HLA loss. General study outcomes and caveats: Because all patients came from Japan and China, whether the findings apply to Western populations was uncertain. Findings were based on association rather than direct causation; larger cohorts with long-term follow-up and longitudinal biopsies were deemed needed. Normal lung had the highest top T cell clone frequencies, which appeared to decline progressively from AAH through AIS, MIA and invasive adenocarcinoma. T cell clonality was highest in KRAS-mutant nodules compared with EGFR-mutant or double wild-type lesions. The highest clonality was observed in normal lung, whereas higher T cell density and diversity but lower clonality appeared to be present in later-stage lesions.

TCR beta CDR3 regions were sequenced from DNA using the immunoSEQ hsTCRbeta Kit. The study's own analysis went as follows. The ImmunoSEQ Analyzer was used to analyse the TCR sequencing data. T cell clonality was defined as 1 minus Pielou's evenness, as computed on productive rearrangements. The inverse Simpson index, applied to productive templates, was used to measure T cell diversity. T cell density was TCR beta template counts normalized to usable DNA, estimated by amplifying and sequencing housekeeping genes. Two-sided Kruskal-Wallis tests were used to compare TCR metrics across histologic stages. In TCRdb, the immuneACCESS table is reduced to in-frame sequences with V and J assigned. These tables do not hold every clone; where another copy was compared, an unresolved V gene accounts for under half, and the others remain unexplained. V and J calls plus clone size are reproduced from that table; the DNA served to infer D and trimming. Within this sample are about 14,000 clones, with 75% to 85% of them counted one time only. Approximately 5% of the sample is in the top ten clones.

A word on this clone: What antigen it recognizes has not been identified. Nothing much larger sits one base from this clone, and base qualities are not available.

From the cysteine up to the phenylalanine, the CDR3 has a length of 14 residues. CDR3 DNA is the only sequence kept; it has 42 bases, read in frame from the first base. CDR1 and CDR2 (KGHSH, LQKENI) derive from the germline V gene. Here V drops 6 bases and J drops 4 bases, and the junction holds 5 bases not matched to any gene. Patients underwent resection in Japan or China between about 2014 and 2017. Two lung cancer pathologists independently confirmed the histologic diagnosis of each case on H&E slides. Macro-dissection after pathologic assessment enriched premalignant or tumor cells for nucleic acid extraction. The AllPrep DNA/RNA FFPE Kit was used to isolate DNA from FFPE tissue.

The sample was FFPE minimally invasive lung adenocarcinoma tissue. Explained via the paper, the cell subset or site label denotes: micro-invasive lung adenocarcinoma (MIA). The clonotype comes from a person aged 70 to 80 with lung adenocarcinoma. Rearrangement joined TRBV18 to TRBJ2-7; a stretch of 11 junction bases matches TRBD1. In nucleotides, the sequence is TGTGCCAGCTCCCTTGGACAGGGGGCATACGAGCAGTACTTC. Translation gives CASSLGQGAYEQYF.